The T cell receptor (beta chain) described here comes from a study of spatial heterogeneity in lung cancer. Regarding the study as a whole: Compared with follow-up, resection was when ubiquitous expanded tumor TCRs appeared in blood more.

Time point defined: sample taken at primary tumor resection. The authors sequenced whole RNA from tumor, nontumor lung or frozen PBMC without sorting. This CDR3 spans 15 amino acids. Germline V gene data show CDR1 as SEHNR and CDR2 as FQNEAQ (reference sequence). Between the trimmed V and J ends, which lost 5 bases and 4 bases, there was a span of 14 bases. This clonotype has a count of ten or more. Its target is unknown. Each molecule of TCR cDNA was tagged with one unique molecular identifier. TCRdb ran MiXCR on the 5' RACE reads and lists one entry per CDR3 protein. The table includes 50,000 to 75,000 distinct CDR3 sequences, about 6.3% detected once.

The sequenced sample was PBMCs, obtained at surgery. This receptor was taken from a female donor with early-stage non-small cell lung cancer. The chain has TRBV7-9 and TRBJ2-2; the D gene is possibly TRBD1 (5 bases). CDR3 nucleotides: TGTGCCAGCAGCCCCCAGGGCAGGGTCACCGGGGAGCTGTTTTTT. Its translation is CASSPQGRVTGELFF.